This T cell receptor (beta chain) stems from a study of beta chain features in type 1 diabetes. Findings of the study overall: Shorter TCRB CDR3s, moderately but significantly so, were found in Type 1 diabetes patients in all four CD4+ subsets.

The length of the CDR3 is 16 residues. CDR1 SGHTA and CDR2 FQGNSA come from the germline V gene. Trimming at V came to 5 bases and at J to 3 bases, leaving 6 bases not matched to a gene. Of note for this clone: Its antigen remains unidentified.

Reverse transcribing all isolated RNA meant expressed TCRB transcripts were sequenced. Method: immunoSEQ multiplex PCR; TCRdb's copy keeps in-frame clones and lacks some. The sample lists around 710,000 clones, around 12% occurring once. The chain joins TRBV7-2 to TRBJ2-5; 13 positions agree with TRBD2. Material: naive CD4+ T cells from blood. The sequence was collected from a man aged 30 to 39 with type 1 diabetes. CDR3 sequence reads: CASSPGGTSGEETQYF. In DNA form, the CDR3 reads TGTGCCAGCAGCCCGGGCGGGACTAGCGGGGAAGAGACCCAGTACTTC.